The sequence of this T cell receptor beta chain was determined in a study of T cell repertoires in cytomegalovirus infection. In the case of this clonotype: Its antigen is unknown.

Germline values: CDR1 MNHEY, CDR2 SVGAGI. The CDR3 totals 19 residues. Trimming took 0 bases from V and 5 from J, leaving 25 bases between them. TCRdb ran MiXCR on the reads and lists one entry per CDR3 protein. This sample carries 750,000 to 900,000 distinct CDR3 sequences, under 35% of them seen once, and the ten largest clones take around 14%. The chain joins TRBV6-5 to TRBJ2-5, with D tentatively TRBD2 (7 bases). This receptor was identified in a human donor in good health (CMV status not recorded). Some clones in this sample may be carry-over from other donors' samples. Sample: cultured CD8+ T cells from PBMCs, taken from culture after CMV antigen stimulation. In nucleotides, the CDR3 is TGTGCCAGCAGTTACTCGATTGGAGCGCCGAGGGGGGGGCGTGAGACCCAGTACTTC. This codes for CASSYSIGAPRGGRETQYF.